Reported below is one T cell receptor (beta chain). Sequencing used immunoSEQ multiplex PCR; TCRdb keeps in-frame clones, though not all of them. The sample lists about 220,000 clones, 83% seen once, with around 2.5% in the top ten. This CDR3 is 16 amino acids long. Germline values: CDR1 SGHTA, CDR2 FQGNSA. V was pared by 1 base and J by 2 bases, with 5 bases of the junction left unmatched. The data derive from a study of blood T cell repertoires in COVID-19. Study in general: Some COVID-19 samples were acute and others convalescent; all came from the United States, Italy and Spain.

The chain employs TRBV7-2 and TRBJ2-3; 8 bases align to TRBD2. The clonotype comes from a woman in her 40s with active or convalescent COVID-19. The sample comprised peripheral blood. The CDR3, as DNA: TGTGCCAGCAGCTTAGTAGCGGGGACCCCCACAGATACGCAGTATTTT. Protein product: CASSLVAGTPTDTQYF.